This passage covers 32 T cell receptor beta chains from one sample sequenced in a study of T cells in Graves' hyperthyroidism and ophthalmopathy. TCR beta CDR3 regions were amplified from RNA transcripts. During a first-round RT-PCR of the TCR CDR3, the HTBI primer set was used. Using its own MiXCR run on the multiplex PCR reads, TCRdb lists one record per CDR3 protein. The sample contains some 490,000 distinct CDR3 sequences, about 16% of which appear only once. Sequencing input: blood. Receptors originate from a woman aged 30 to 39 with Graves' ophthalmopathy.

This clonotype was detected ten times or more. This rearrangement joins TRBV10-3 to TRBJ2-3, with a tentative D call TRBD2 (6 bases). The length of the CDR3 is 13 residues. Germline V lookup: CDR1 ENHRY, CDR2 SYGVKD. V was pared by 10 bases and J by 2 bases, with 13 bases between. This chain's CDR3 is CATLADLTDTQYF. For the CDR3, the DNA is TGTGCCACCTTAGCGGACCTCACAGATACGCAGTATTTT.

This clonotype showed up many times. The genes are TRBV11-2 and TRBJ2-3; D is unresolved. V gave up 5 bases and J gave up 6 bases, with 12 bases separating them. The CDR3 is 13 amino acids. Germline CDR1 is SGHAT and CDR2 is FQNNGV. CDR3 bases: TGTGCCAGCAGCGAAATGAGGCCCGATACGCAGTATTTT. Protein: CASSEMRPDTQYF.

This clonotype was detected many times. The genes are TRBV28 and TRBJ2-2; D is unclear. The CDR3 is 13 amino acids. From germline, CDR1 is MDHEN and CDR2 SYDVKM. V lost 1 base and J lost 8, with 8 bases in between. The CDR3 nucleotides are TGTGCCAGCAGTTTATTGGAGAGTGGGGAGCTGTTTTTT. Protein: CASSLLESGELFF.

The chain is built from TRBV19 and TRBJ1-5; no reliable D call. The CDR3 extends over 18 amino acids. Per the germline V gene, CDR1 is LNHDA and CDR2 is SQIVND (reference sequence). Trimming removed 4 bases at V and 0 bases at J, with 19 bases between. The CDR3 bases are TGTGCCAGTAGTACACCCGAGGACCTCACACTTAGCAATCAGCCCCAGCATTTT. As protein: CASSTPEDLTLSNQPQHF.

This clonotype was seen only a few times. The chain links TRBV4-2 to TRBJ2-7; 9 bases are shared with TRBD2. J lost 0 bases, V lost 3 bases, and 6 bases had no gene match. This CDR3 spans 16 amino acids. CDR1 and CDR2 (germline): LGHNA, YNFKEQ. The DNA for the CDR3 is TGTGCCAGCAGCCAGAATAGCGGGGGAAGCTCCTACGAGCAGTACTTC. This gives the protein CASSQNSGGSSYEQYF.

This clonotype was found a few times. The chain has TRBV25-1 and TRBJ1-5; maybe TRBD1 (6 bases). V was trimmed by 4 bases and J by 6 bases, leaving 13 bases between them. There are 14 residues in the CDR3. Germline V gene sequence: CDR1 MGHDK, CDR2 SYGVNS. In DNA, the CDR3 is TGTGCCAGCAGTGCGACAGGCCGAGGTCAGCCCCAGCATTTT. This translates into CASSATGRGQPQHF.

This clonotype was seen many times. The rearrangement links TRBV25-1 to TRBJ2-1; maybe TRBD2 (6 bases). V lost 8 bases, J lost 7 bases, and 18 bases lay in between. Germline V gene lookup returns CDR1 MGHDK and CDR2 SYGVNS. The length of the CDR3 is 14 residues. The CDR3: CASSGLLGGNEQFF. Written as DNA, the CDR3 is TGTGCCAGCTCGGGACTTTTGGGGGGAAATGAGCAGTTCTTC.

A few counts support this clonotype. The chain joins TRBV12-3 or TRBV12-4 to TRBJ2-5; D is possibly TRBD2 (6 bases). V lost 3 bases and J 1 base, leaving 9 bases between the germline ends. This CDR3 contains 14 residues. Here the CDR3 DNA reads TGTGCCAGCAGTTTTCGGAGGGTCCAAGAGACCCAGTACTTC. It encodes CASSFRRVQETQYF.

In its sample, this clonotype was seen many times. V and J are TRBV19 and TRBJ2-7; 8 nucleotides match TRBD1. The CDR3 has 14 amino acids. Trimming took 5 bases from V and 2 from J; bases not matched to a gene: 5. The V gene's germline CDR1 is LNHDA and CDR2 SQIVND (reference sequence). The CDR3 spells CASSRTGLAYEQYF. CDR3 in DNA: TGTGCCAGTAGTCGGACAGGGTTGGCCTACGAGCAGTACTTC.

This clonotype was recorded many times. The chain is built from TRBV15 and TRBJ2-7; TRBD2 matches 9 bases. V shed 8 bases and J 3 bases; nucleotides not matched to a gene: 2. The germline CDR1 and CDR2 sequences are LNHNV and YYDKDF (reference sequence). CDR3 length: 12 amino acids. The CDR3 DNA follows: TGTGCCACCGGGACTAGCAACTACGAGCAGTACTTC. Encoded protein: CATGTSNYEQYF.

This clonotype was found many times. CDR3 in DNA: TGCGCCAGCAGCCAAGTGGGCGTCATCCTTTATGGCTACACCTTC. This codes for CASSQVGVILYGYTF. The chain couples TRBV4-1 to TRBJ1-2; no reliable D call. Germline V gene sequence: CDR1 MGHRA, CDR2 YSYEKL. The CDR3 is 15 amino acids. V lost 1 base to trimming and J lost 5 bases, with 14 bases between them.

This clonotype was seen only a few times. A read error may produce the germline difference seen at one junction end. The chain joins TRBV15 to TRBJ2-7; 10 bases match TRBD1. Germline assignment: CDR1 LNHNV and CDR2 YYDKDF (reference sequence). CDR3 length equals 15 residues. CDR3 amino acids: CATSDGTGEGYEQCF. The CDR3 DNA is TGTGCCACCAGCGACGGGACAGGGGAGGGTTACGAGCAGTGCTTC.

The sample holds many counts of this clonotype. The V and J genes are TRBV12-3 or TRBV12-4 and TRBJ2-7; TRBD1 aligns across 8 bases. V lost 6 bases to trimming and J lost 6 bases; unmatched junction nucleotides: 4. The CDR3 consists of 12 residues. Here the CDR3 reads CASSRQGSEQYF. The CDR3 nucleotides are TGTGCCAGCAGCCGACAGGGGAGCGAGCAGTACTTC.

This clonotype was detected ten times or more. V gene TRBV4-1 combines with J gene TRBJ2-3; 9 bases agree with TRBD1. The CDR3 consists of 15 residues. The V and J ends lost 7 bases and 1 base, in that order; junction bases with no gene match: 6. Germline V gene lookup returns CDR1 MGHRA and CDR2 YSYEKL. As DNA, the CDR3 is TGCGCCAGCAAGGACAGGGGCATGGGCACAGATACGCAGTATTTT. Translated: CASKDRGMGTDTQYF.

This clonotype was picked up many times. The chain uses TRBV11-3 and TRBJ2-1, with TRBD2 matching over 7 bases. CDR1 is SGHNT, CDR2 YENEEA, per germline. The CDR3 spans 14 residues. Trimming at V came to 6 bases and at J to 3 bases, leaving 5 bases not matched to a gene. CDR3 sequence reads: CASSGAGYYNEQFF. The CDR3, as DNA: TGTGCCAGCAGTGGAGCGGGATACTACAATGAGCAGTTCTTC.

This clonotype has more than one count but fewer than ten. The V call is TRBV6-2 or TRBV6-3, the J call TRBJ2-3; D not certain. Germline CDR1 MNHEY, CDR2 SVGEGT. There are 14 residues in the CDR3. The germline V and J ends were trimmed by 4 bases and 2 bases, with 10 bases remaining between them. CDR3 region: CASSSIQDTDTQYF. The CDR3 bases are TGTGCCAGCAGTTCCATCCAAGACACAGATACGCAGTATTTT.

This clonotype has a handful of counts. The CDR3 DNA sequence: TGTGCCAGCAGCCCCGCGACTAGCGGGTATACGCAGTATTTT. It yields the protein CASSPATSGYTQYF. The rearrangement joins TRBV3-1 to TRBJ2-3; 10 bases fit TRBD2. Germline trimming cut 4 bases from V and 7 bases from J; bases unmatched to any gene: 5. CDR1 and CDR2 (germline): LGHDT, YNNKEL (reference sequence). The CDR3 contains 14 residues.

The chain joins TRBV5-6 to TRBJ2-5; 8 bases agree with TRBD2. This CDR3 is built from 15 residues. Germline V gene data show CDR1 as SGHDT and CDR2 as YYEEEE. J lost 5 bases, V lost 1 base, and 7 bases had no gene match. The CDR3 loop reads CASSLRAGVAETQYF. CDR3 coding DNA: TGTGCCAGCAGCTTGCGAGCGGGAGTCGCGGAGACCCAGTACTTC.

The V call is TRBV14, the J call TRBJ2-5, with D maybe TRBD2 (6 bases). The V gene's germline CDR1 is SGHDN and CDR2 FVKESK. CDR3 length: 11 amino acids. V gave up 4 bases and J gave up 9 bases, with 9 bases separating them. This CDR3 reads CASSRWEAQYF. The CDR3 nucleotides read TGTGCCAGCAGCCGATGGGAGGCCCAGTACTTC.

This clonotype was counted at least ten times. This rearrangement joins TRBV18 to TRBJ2-7; unclear D gene. The length of the CDR3 is 14 residues. The V gene's germline CDR1 is KGHSH and CDR2 LQKENI. V gave up 2 bases and J gave up 0 bases, with 8 bases separating them. CDR3 region: CASSPTYLSYEQYF. CDR3 in DNA: TGTGCCAGCTCACCAACTTACCTCTCCTACGAGCAGTACTTC.

In its sample, this clonotype was seen many times. The chain has TRBV7-9 and TRBJ2-5; no firm D call. This CDR3 is 13 amino acids long. Trimming removed 5 bases at V and 3 bases at J, with 10 bases between. The germline V gene encodes CDR1 SEHNR and CDR2 FQNEAQ (reference sequence). The CDR3 DNA reads TGTGCCAGCAGCCCCCTCTCGAAAGAGACCCAGTACTTC. It translates to CASSPLSKETQYF.

The rearrangement links TRBV20-1 to TRBJ1-2; the D gene is possibly TRBD1 (5 bases). The CDR3 loop spans 14 amino acids. Germline assignment: CDR1 DFQATT and CDR2 SNEGSKA (reference sequence). V dropped 0 bases and J dropped 5 bases, with 13 bases sitting between them. The CDR3 nucleotides read TGCAGTGCTAGAGATCGGGGGAGAGGGTATGGCTACACCTTC. This gives the protein CSARDRGRGYGYTF.

This clonotype has just one count. V gene TRBV24-1 combines with J gene TRBJ2-1; 8 nucleotides line up with TRBD1. V gave up 3 bases and J gave up 2 bases; unmatched junction bases: 5. This CDR3 comprises 16 residues. CDR1 and CDR2 from the germline V gene are KGHDR and SFDVKD. CDR3 sequence (DNA): TGTGCCACCAGTGATGGACAGGGTTCCACCTACAATGAGCAGTTCTTC. It codes for CATSDGQGSTYNEQFF.

This clonotype was counted only a few times. V is TRBV29-1 and J is TRBJ1-1; D remains ambiguous. Trimming pared 4 bases from V and 0 bases from J, leaving 9 bases between. The germline gives CDR1 SQVTM, CDR2 ANQGSEA. CDR3 length equals 13 residues. The CDR3 DNA reads TGCAGCGTTGCCTACACTCTGAACACTGAAGCTTTCTTT. Translation gives CSVAYTLNTEAFF.

Many counts were recorded for this clonotype. This chain links TRBV5-5 with TRBJ1-1; D not resolved. V gave up 0 bases and J gave up 8 bases, with 8 bases separating them. CDR3 length: 12 residues. The germline CDR1 and CDR2 sequences are SGHKS and YYEKEE (reference sequence). The CDR3 DNA sequence: TGTGCCAGCAGCTTGGAATTAATGGAAGCTTTCTTT. Translated: CASSLELMEAFF.

The chain combines TRBV14 with TRBJ2-7; 10 bases fit TRBD2. Germline CDR1 reads SGHDN; CDR2 reads FVKESK. With V trimmed by 6 bases and J by 4 bases, 6 bases remained unmatched. The CDR3 covers 14 residues. The CDR3 loop is CASRPSGSNYEQYF. CDR3 in DNA: TGTGCCAGCAGACCTAGCGGGAGTAATTACGAGCAGTACTTC.

This clonotype was counted at least ten times. This chain joins TRBV6-2 or TRBV6-3 and TRBJ2-7; TRBD1 matches at 9 bases. Germline V gives CDR1 MNHEY, CDR2 SVGEGT. The V segment lost 6 bases and the J segment 7 bases; nucleotides outside the gene matches: 7. The CDR3 runs to 13 residues. The CDR3 DNA reads TGTGCCAGCAGCTGGACAGGGGAAGAGGAGCAGTACTTC. Protein product: CASSWTGEEEQYF.

This chain connects TRBV10-3 to TRBJ1-2; D is perhaps TRBD1 (6 bases). The CDR3 sequence is 12 residues long. Germline V gene data show CDR1 as ENHRY and CDR2 as SYGVKD. Between the trimmed V and J ends, which lost 7 bases and 8 bases, there was a span of 14 bases. This CDR3 is CAITAGERGYTF. DNA of the CDR3: TGTGCCATCACTGCAGGGGAAAGGGGCTACACCTTC.

This clonotype occurred many times. The rearrangement links TRBV6-1 to TRBJ2-3; no definite D call. This CDR3 comprises 14 residues. Deletions cut 4 bases from V and 1 base from J, with 9 bases between. Looked up from germline, CDR1 is MNHNS and CDR2 is SASEGT. The CDR3 DNA is TGTGCCAGCAGTGGGCGTTGGGGCACAGATACGCAGTATTTT. This codes for CASSGRWGTDTQYF.

The J gene is TRBJ1-4, the V gene TRBV15; D uncertain. V lost 5 bases to trimming and J lost 4 bases, with 17 bases between them. Germline lookup yields CDR1 LNHNV and CDR2 YYDKDF (reference sequence). The CDR3 contains 16 residues. The CDR3 reads CATSAPPTRFNEKLFF. CDR3 nucleotide sequence: TGTGCCACCAGCGCACCCCCCACCAGGTTTAATGAAAAACTGTTTTTT.

This clonotype was picked up a small number of times. The rearrangement links TRBV3-1 to TRBJ2-6; 8 nucleotides match TRBD1. This CDR3 is built from 16 residues. Unmatched junction bases numbered 4, after V lost 4 bases and J lost 2 bases. CDR1 LGHDT and CDR2 YNNKEL come from the germline V gene (reference sequence). Here the CDR3 DNA reads TGTGCCAGCAGCCTACAGGGGGGCGCTGGGGCCAACGTCCTGACTTTC. Translated, it gives CASSLQGGAGANVLTF. The full variable domain, completed using reference TRBV3-1 and TRBJ2-6, is DTAVSQTPKYLVTQMGNDKSIKCEQNLGHDTMYWYKQDSKKFLKIMFSYNNKELIINETVPNRFSPKSPDKAHLNLHINSLELGDSAVYFCASSLQGGAGANVLTFGAGSRLTVL.

Many counts were recorded for this clonotype. J is TRBJ2-1 and V is TRBV12-3 or TRBV12-4; D gene unclear. The ends were cut back, 4 bases at V and 7 bases at J, with 14 bases in the middle. This CDR3 region has 14 residues. This CDR3 reads CASSSYLSRNEQFF. Here the CDR3 DNA reads TGTGCCAGCAGTTCTTACTTATCTCGGAATGAGCAGTTCTTC.